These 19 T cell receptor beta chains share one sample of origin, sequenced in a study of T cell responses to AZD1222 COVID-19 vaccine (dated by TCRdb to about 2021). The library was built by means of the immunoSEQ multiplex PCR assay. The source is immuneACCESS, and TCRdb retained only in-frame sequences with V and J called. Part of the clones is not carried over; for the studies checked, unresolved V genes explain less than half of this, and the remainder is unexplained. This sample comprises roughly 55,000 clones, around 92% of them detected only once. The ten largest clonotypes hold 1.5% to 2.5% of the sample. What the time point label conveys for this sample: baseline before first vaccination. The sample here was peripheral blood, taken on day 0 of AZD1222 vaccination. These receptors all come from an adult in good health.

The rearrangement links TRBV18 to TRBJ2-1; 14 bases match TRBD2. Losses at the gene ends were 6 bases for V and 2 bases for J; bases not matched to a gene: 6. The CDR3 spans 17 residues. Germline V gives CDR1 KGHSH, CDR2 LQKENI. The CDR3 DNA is TGTGCCAGCTCTCCTACGGGACTAGCGGGGGCCTACAATGAGCAGTTCTTC. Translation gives CASSPTGLAGAYNEQFF.

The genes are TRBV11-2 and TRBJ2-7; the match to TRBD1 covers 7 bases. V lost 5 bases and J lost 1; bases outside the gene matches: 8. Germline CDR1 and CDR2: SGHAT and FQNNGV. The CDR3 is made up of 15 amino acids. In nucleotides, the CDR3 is TGTGCCAGCAGCCCCCGCTGGGACAGATCCTACGAGCAGTACTTC. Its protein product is CASSPRWDRSYEQYF.

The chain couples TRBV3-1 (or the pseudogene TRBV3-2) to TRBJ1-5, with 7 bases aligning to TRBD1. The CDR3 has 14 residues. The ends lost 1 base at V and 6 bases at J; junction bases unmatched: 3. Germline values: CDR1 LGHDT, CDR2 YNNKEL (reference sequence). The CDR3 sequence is CASSQGQGFQPQHF. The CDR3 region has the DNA TGTGCCAGCAGCCAAGGACAGGGCTTTCAGCCCCAGCATTTT.

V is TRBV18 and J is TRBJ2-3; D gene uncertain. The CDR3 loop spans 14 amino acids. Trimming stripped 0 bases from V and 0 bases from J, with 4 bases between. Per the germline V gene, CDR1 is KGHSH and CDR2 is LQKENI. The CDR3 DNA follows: TGTGCCAGCTCACCACCGGTGAGCACAGATACGCAGTATTTT. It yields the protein CASSPPVSTDTQYF.

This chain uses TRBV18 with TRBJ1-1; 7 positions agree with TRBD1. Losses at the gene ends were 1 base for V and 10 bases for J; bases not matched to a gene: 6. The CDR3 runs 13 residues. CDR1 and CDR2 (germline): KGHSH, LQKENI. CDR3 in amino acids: CASSPLTGDAAFF. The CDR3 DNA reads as TGTGCCAGCTCACCACTCACAGGGGACGCAGCTTTCTTT.

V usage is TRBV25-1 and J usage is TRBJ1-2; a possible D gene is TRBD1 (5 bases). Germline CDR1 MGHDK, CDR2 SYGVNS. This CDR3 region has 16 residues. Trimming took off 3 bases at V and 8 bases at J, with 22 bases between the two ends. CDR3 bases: TGTGCCAGCAGTGATGGCCCTCGTGGGGCAGACCCCGGCTACACCTTC. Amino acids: CASSDGPRGADPGYTF.

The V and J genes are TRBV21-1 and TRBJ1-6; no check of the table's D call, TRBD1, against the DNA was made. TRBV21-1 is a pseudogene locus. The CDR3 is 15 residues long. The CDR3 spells CASSKFDRGYSPLHF. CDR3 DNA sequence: TGTGCCAGCAGCAAATTCGACAGGGGGTATTCACCCCTCCACTTT.

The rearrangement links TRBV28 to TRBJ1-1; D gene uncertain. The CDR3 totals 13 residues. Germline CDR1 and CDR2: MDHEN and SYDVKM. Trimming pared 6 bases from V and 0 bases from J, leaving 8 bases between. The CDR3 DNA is TGTGCCAGCAGGAGGGTCATGAACACTGAAGCTTTCTTT. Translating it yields CASRRVMNTEAFF.

CDR3 nucleotides: TGTGCCAGCTCACTTAAGGCCGCAGGGTCGGGAAACACCATATATTTT. Its translation is CASSLKAAGSGNTIYF. The rearrangement links TRBV18 to TRBJ1-3, with D possibly TRBD1 on 5 matching bases. The germline V and J ends were trimmed by 4 bases and 4 bases, with 17 bases remaining between them. CDR3 length equals 16 residues. Germline V gene data show CDR1 as KGHSH and CDR2 as LQKENI. Drawing the rest from reference TRBV18 and TRBJ1-3, the complete variable domain is NAGVMQNPRHLVRRRGQEARLRCSPMKGHSHVYWYRQLPEEGLKFMVYLQKENIIDESGMPKERFSAEFPKEGPSILRIQQVVRGDSAAYFCASSLKAAGSGNTIYFGEGSWLTVV.

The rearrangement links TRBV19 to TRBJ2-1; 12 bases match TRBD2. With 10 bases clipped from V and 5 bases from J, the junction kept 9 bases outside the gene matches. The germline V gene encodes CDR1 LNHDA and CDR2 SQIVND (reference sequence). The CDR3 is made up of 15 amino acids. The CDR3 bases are TGTGCCACTCTCCGACTAGCGGGAGCAAACAATGAGCAGTTCTTC. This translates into CATLRLAGANNEQFF.

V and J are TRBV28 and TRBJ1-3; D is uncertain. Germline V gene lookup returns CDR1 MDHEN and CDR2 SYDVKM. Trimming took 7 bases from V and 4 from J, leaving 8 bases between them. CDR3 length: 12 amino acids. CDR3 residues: CASTSAGNTIYF. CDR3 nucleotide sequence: TGTGCCAGCACCTCTGCGGGAAACACCATATATTTT.

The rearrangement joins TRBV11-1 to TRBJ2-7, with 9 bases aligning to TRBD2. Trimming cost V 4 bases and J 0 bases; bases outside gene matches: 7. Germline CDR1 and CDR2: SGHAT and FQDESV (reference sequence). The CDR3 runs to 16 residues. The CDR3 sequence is CASSWDSGRSSYEQYF. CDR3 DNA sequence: TGTGCCAGCAGCTGGGATAGCGGGAGATCCTCCTACGAGCAGTACTTC.

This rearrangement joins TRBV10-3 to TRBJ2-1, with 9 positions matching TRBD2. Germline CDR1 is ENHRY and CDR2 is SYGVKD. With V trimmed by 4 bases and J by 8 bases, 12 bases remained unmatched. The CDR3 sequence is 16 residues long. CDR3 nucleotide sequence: TGTGCCATCAGTGGAACCGGGACTAGCTACGTCGATGAGCAGTTCTTC. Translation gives CAISGTGTSYVDEQFF.

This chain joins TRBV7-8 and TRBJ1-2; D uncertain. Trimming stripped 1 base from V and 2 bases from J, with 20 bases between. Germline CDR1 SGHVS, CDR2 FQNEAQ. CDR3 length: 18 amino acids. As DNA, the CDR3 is TGTGCCAGCAGCTTAGAATACCAAGGGTTAGGTCGGAACTATGGCTACACCTTC. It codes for CASSLEYQGLGRNYGYTF.

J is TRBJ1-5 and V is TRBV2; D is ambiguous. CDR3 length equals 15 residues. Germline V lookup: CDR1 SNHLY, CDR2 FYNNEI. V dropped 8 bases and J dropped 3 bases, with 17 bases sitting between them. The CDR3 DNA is TGTGCCAGCGAGGCAAGGACCTCGTTCAATCAGCCCCAGCATTTT. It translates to CASEARTSFNQPQHF.

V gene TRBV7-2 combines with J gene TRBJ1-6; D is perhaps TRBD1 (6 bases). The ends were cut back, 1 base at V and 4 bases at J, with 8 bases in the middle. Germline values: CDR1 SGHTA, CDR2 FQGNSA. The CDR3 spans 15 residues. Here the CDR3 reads CASSLGGGYNSPLHF. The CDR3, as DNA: TGTGCCAGCAGCTTAGGAGGGGGGTATAATTCACCCCTCCACTTT.

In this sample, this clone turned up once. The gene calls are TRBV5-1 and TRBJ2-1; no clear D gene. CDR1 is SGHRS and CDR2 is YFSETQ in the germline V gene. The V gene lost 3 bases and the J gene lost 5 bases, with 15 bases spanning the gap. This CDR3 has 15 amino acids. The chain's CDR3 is CASSSPGRIDNEQFF. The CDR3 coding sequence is TGCGCCAGCAGCTCCCCCGGTAGGATAGACAATGAGCAGTTCTTC. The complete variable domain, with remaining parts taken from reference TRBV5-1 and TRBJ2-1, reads KAGVTQTPRYLIKTRGQQVTLSCSPISGHRSVSWYQQTPGQGLQFLFEYFSETQRNKGNFPGRFSGRQFSNSRSEMNVSTLELGDSALYLCASSSPGRIDNEQFFGPGTRLTVL.

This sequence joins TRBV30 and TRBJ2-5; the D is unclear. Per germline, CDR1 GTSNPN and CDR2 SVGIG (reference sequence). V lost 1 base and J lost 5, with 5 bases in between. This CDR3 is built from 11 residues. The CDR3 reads CAWSARETQYF. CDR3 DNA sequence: TGTGCCTGGAGTGCAAGGGAGACCCAGTACTTC.

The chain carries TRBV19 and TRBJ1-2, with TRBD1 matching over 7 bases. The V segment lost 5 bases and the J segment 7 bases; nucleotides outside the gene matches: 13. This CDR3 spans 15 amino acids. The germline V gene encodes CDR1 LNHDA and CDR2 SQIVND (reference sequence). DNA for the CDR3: TGTGCCAGTAGTGGGCCCCGAACAGGGGAGCGTGGCTACACCTTC. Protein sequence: CASSGPRTGERGYTF.